Presented here are 22 T cell receptor beta chains from one specimen sequenced in a study of shared clonotypes between healthy human individuals. This table comes from immunoSEQ multiplex PCR, and its TCRdb copy is limited to in-frame clones, with some not included. The table lists approximately 100,000 clones, roughly 70% of them singletons. Sequencing was done on a sample of memory CD8+ T cells sorted from blood. The subset was: CD45RO+ cells pooled with CCR7-negative TemRA cells. The source is a woman aged 25 to 39 in good health.

The chain combines TRBV28 with TRBJ2-7; D possibly corresponds to TRBD1 (5 bases). V shed 8 bases and J shed 2 bases, with 10 bases lying between them. The CDR3 runs to 12 residues. CDR1 and CDR2 from the germline V gene are MDHEN and SYDVKM. The CDR3 DNA reads TGTGCCAGCGGTACAGGTCCCTACGAGCAGTACTTC. It is translated as CASGTGPYEQYF.

The gene calls are TRBV7-8 and TRBJ1-2; D not certain. The CDR3 has 17 residues. Trimming stripped 1 base from V and 0 bases from J, with 15 bases between. CDR1 SGHVS and CDR2 FQNEAQ come from the germline V gene. CDR3 in amino acids: CASSLGHPLRTNYGYTF. In DNA form, the CDR3 reads TGTGCCAGCAGCTTAGGACATCCCCTTCGGACTAACTATGGCTACACCTTC.

There are many counts of this clone. The chain links TRBV6-6 to TRBJ1-5, with 12 bases matching TRBD1. Germline V gene sequence: CDR1 MNHNY, CDR2 SVGAGI (reference sequence). This CDR3 spans 14 amino acids. V dropped 6 bases and J dropped 7; count of bases not matched to a gene: 4. CDR3 DNA: TGTGCCAGCAGGGCCGGGACAGGGGGCCAGCCCCAGCATTTT. Protein sequence: CASRAGTGGQPQHF.

In DNA form, the CDR3 reads TGTGCCAGCAGCTTTGATGAGAGAGGCGGCTACACCTTC. It yields the protein CASSFDERGGYTF. V is TRBV7-9 and J is TRBJ1-2; unclear D gene. Germline loops: CDR1 SEHNR, CDR2 FQNEAQ (reference sequence). Deletions cut 3 bases from V and 8 bases from J, with 13 bases between. The CDR3 consists of 13 residues.

In this sample, this clone turned up once. The chain employs TRBV27 and TRBJ2-1; D is undetermined. Germline V gives CDR1 MNHEY, CDR2 SMNVEV (reference sequence). The CDR3 totals 15 residues. Trimming removed 7 bases at V and 0 bases at J, with 13 bases between. The CDR3 spells CASTMTSSSYNEQFF. For the CDR3, the DNA is TGTGCCAGCACTATGACCTCGAGCTCCTACAATGAGCAGTTCTTC.

The rearrangement uses TRBV2 and TRBJ2-7, with 11 bases aligning to TRBD2. The V and J ends lost 4 bases and 3 bases, in that order; junction bases with no gene match: 8. Per the germline V gene, CDR1 is SNHLY and CDR2 is FYNNEI. The CDR3 extends over 16 amino acids. This CDR3 is CASSAGLAEEYYEQYF. The CDR3 region has the DNA TGTGCCAGCAGTGCGGGACTAGCGGAGGAATACTACGAGCAGTACTTC.

In the case of this clone: The same CDR3 also results from other DNA sequences found in this sample. The chain has TRBV30 and TRBJ2-3; 15 bases align to TRBD2. V dropped 1 base and J dropped 0; count of bases not matched to a gene: 11. Germline CDR1 and CDR2: GTSNPN and SVGIG (reference sequence). The CDR3 sequence is 20 residues long. CDR3 coding DNA: TGTGCCTGGAGTGGAATTGGGACTAGCGGGAGGATATGGAGCACAGATACGCAGTATTTT. Its protein product is CAWSGIGTSGRIWSTDTQYF.

This chain links TRBV20-1 with TRBJ1-1; D gene unclear. The CDR3 totals 11 residues. In germline, CDR1 is DFQATT, CDR2 SNEGSKA (reference sequence). V lost 3 bases, J lost 7 bases, and 9 bases lay in between. CDR3 sequence reads: CSARDDFEAFF. DNA for the CDR3: TGCAGTGCTAGGGATGATTTTGAAGCTTTCTTT.

This clone has only a few counts. This rearrangement joins TRBV6-1 to TRBJ2-1, with 11 bases aligning to TRBD2. The CDR3 has 15 amino acids. The V gene end was trimmed by 7 bases and the J gene end by 4 bases; junction bases not matched to a gene: 6. Looked up from germline, CDR1 is MNHNS and CDR2 is SASEGT. The chain's CDR3 is CASKVGTSGYNEQFF. CDR3 nucleotides: TGTGCCAGCAAGGTAGGGACTAGCGGATACAATGAGCAGTTCTTC.

This clone was counted only a few times. The V call is TRBV6-1, the J call TRBJ1-1; D is undetermined. The V end lost 2 bases, the J end lost 2 bases, and 6 bases lay between the germline ends. This CDR3 comprises 13 residues. The germline gives CDR1 MNHNS, CDR2 SASEGT. The CDR3 spells CASSETSNTEAFF. The CDR3 DNA is TGTGCCAGCAGTGAAACCAGTAACACTGAAGCTTTCTTT.

Of note for this clone: A far larger clone is just one base off, so this is likely a read error. The rearrangement links TRBV6-5 to TRBJ1-2; a possible D gene is TRBD1 (5 bases). V gave up 0 bases and J gave up 9 bases, with 20 bases separating them. Germline CDR1 is MNHEY and CDR2 is SVGAGI. This CDR3 region has 16 residues. CDR3 region: CASSYSRGGEGTSYTF. CDR3 bases: TGTGCCAGCAGTTACTCGAGAGGAGGGGAGGGTACTAGCTACACCTTC.

The chain is built from TRBV7-3 and TRBJ2-5; TRBD1 matches at 8 bases. The CDR3 is 13 residues long. The germline gives CDR1 SGHTA, CDR2 FQGTGA. The ends lost 5 bases at V and 3 bases at J; junction bases unmatched: 2. CDR3: CASSPQGEETQYF. CDR3 DNA sequence: TGTGCCAGCAGCCCACAGGGGGAAGAGACCCAGTACTTC.

V is TRBV5-6 and J is TRBJ2-7; D is unresolved. With 1 base removed from V and 3 bases from J, the gap between germline ends came to 14 bases. This CDR3 has 15 amino acids. CDR1 and CDR2 (germline): SGHDT, YYEEEE. The CDR3 region has the DNA TGTGCCAGCAGCTTGAAACGGTATTCCGTCTACGAGCAGTACTTC. Protein product: CASSLKRYSVYEQYF.

This clone was observed a few times. The V call is TRBV15, the J call TRBJ2-1; TRBD2 agrees at 7 bases. CDR1 is LNHNV, CDR2 YYDKDF, per germline (reference sequence). The CDR3 is 15 amino acids. V lost 4 bases, J lost 0 bases, and 3 bases stayed unmatched. CDR3 amino acids: CATSMAGDSYNEQFF. CDR3 DNA sequence: TGTGCCACCAGCATGGCGGGGGACTCCTACAATGAGCAGTTCTTC.

As regards this clone: A much larger clone lies a single base off, so this may be a read error. The V call is TRBV28, the J call TRBJ2-1; 10 bases line up with TRBD2. Germline lookup yields CDR1 MDHEN and CDR2 SYDVKM. The CDR3 has 13 amino acids. With 6 bases clipped from V and 4 bases from J, the junction kept 0 bases outside the gene matches. This CDR3 reads CASRLAGYNEQFF. The CDR3 DNA reads as TGTGCCAGCAGACTAGCGGGATACAATGAGCAGTTCTTC. Looking up the rest from reference TRBV28 and TRBJ2-1 gives the full variable domain: DVKVTQSSRYLVKRTGEKVFLECVQDMDHENMFWYRQDPGLGLRLIYFSYDVKMKEKGDIPEGYSVSREKKERFSLILESASTNQTSMYLCASRLAGYNEQFFGPGTRLTVL.

The chain uses TRBV30 and TRBJ2-5, with TRBD1 identical over 10 bases. Gene TRBJ2-7 matches the end of the DNA better, so the J call may be wrong. There are 12 residues in the CDR3. Germline lookup yields CDR1 GTSNPN and CDR2 SVGIG (reference sequence). The DNA of the CDR3 is TGTGCCTTTAGGACAGGGGGCTACGAGCAGTACTTC. It is translated as CAFRTGGYEQYF.

This clone was seen more than once but under ten times. The J gene is TRBJ1-5, the V gene TRBV6-6; D uncertain. V lost 5 bases and J lost 1, with 9 bases in between. CDR1 is MNHNY, CDR2 SVGAGI, per germline (reference sequence). The CDR3 has 14 amino acids. The CDR3: CASSAPGSNQPQHF. The DNA of the CDR3 is TGTGCCAGCAGTGCCCCGGGAAGCAATCAGCCCCAGCATTTT.

This clone was picked up one time. This chain links TRBV29-1 with TRBJ2-5, with D perhaps matching TRBD1 or TRBD2 (5 bases each). The CDR3 has 12 amino acids. The V end lost 1 base, the J end lost 7 bases, and 10 bases lay between the germline ends. Germline V gene sequence: CDR1 SQVTM, CDR2 ANQGSEA. The CDR3, as DNA: TGCAGCGTTGAAGGCGTGAGGGGGACCCAGTACTTC. Translating it yields CSVEGVRGTQYF.

In its sample, this clone was seen a few times. The chain links TRBV9 to TRBJ2-3; D is perhaps TRBD1 (5 bases). The CDR3 runs 17 residues. Germline CDR1 reads SGDLS; CDR2 reads YYNGEE. V was pared by 3 bases and J by 0 bases, with 17 bases between. The DNA of the CDR3 is TGTGCCAGCAGCGCCAGGTTCGGCAGGGATAGCACAGATACGCAGTATTTT. Amino acid sequence: CASSARFGRDSTDTQYF.

This chain joins TRBV19 and TRBJ2-2; 9 nucleotides line up with TRBD2. Per the germline V gene, CDR1 is LNHDA and CDR2 is SQIVND (reference sequence). Unmatched junction bases numbered 5, after V lost 6 bases and J lost 3 bases. The CDR3 contains 15 residues. The CDR3 here is CASRAGGPYTGELFF. In DNA form, the CDR3 reads TGTGCCAGTAGGGCGGGAGGGCCGTACACCGGGGAGCTGTTTTTT. Together with reference TRBV19 and TRBJ2-2, the CDR3 gives the full variable domain: DGGITQSPKYLFRKEGQNVTLSCEQNLNHDAMYWYRQDPGQGLRLIYYSQIVNDFQKGDIAEGYSVSREKKESFPLTVTSAQKNPTAFYLCASRAGGPYTGELFFGEGSRLTVL.

The chain links TRBV19 to TRBJ2-2, with D unresolved. In germline, CDR1 is LNHDA, CDR2 SQIVND (reference sequence). The germline V and J ends were trimmed by 7 bases and 1 base, with 13 bases remaining between them. The length of the CDR3 is 15 residues. The CDR3 DNA follows: TGTGCCAGTACCGGTGGTGTTTGGAACACCGGGGAGCTGTTTTTT. This codes for CASTGGVWNTGELFF.

The chain carries TRBV28 and TRBJ1-3; no reliable D call. Trimming took 6 bases from V and 8 from J, leaving 17 bases between them. The length of the CDR3 is 14 residues. Germline CDR1 MDHEN, CDR2 SYDVKM. CDR3 sequence reads: CASSHYPRGDTIYF. CDR3 in DNA: TGTGCCAGCAGCCACTATCCCCGCGGTGACACCATATATTTT.